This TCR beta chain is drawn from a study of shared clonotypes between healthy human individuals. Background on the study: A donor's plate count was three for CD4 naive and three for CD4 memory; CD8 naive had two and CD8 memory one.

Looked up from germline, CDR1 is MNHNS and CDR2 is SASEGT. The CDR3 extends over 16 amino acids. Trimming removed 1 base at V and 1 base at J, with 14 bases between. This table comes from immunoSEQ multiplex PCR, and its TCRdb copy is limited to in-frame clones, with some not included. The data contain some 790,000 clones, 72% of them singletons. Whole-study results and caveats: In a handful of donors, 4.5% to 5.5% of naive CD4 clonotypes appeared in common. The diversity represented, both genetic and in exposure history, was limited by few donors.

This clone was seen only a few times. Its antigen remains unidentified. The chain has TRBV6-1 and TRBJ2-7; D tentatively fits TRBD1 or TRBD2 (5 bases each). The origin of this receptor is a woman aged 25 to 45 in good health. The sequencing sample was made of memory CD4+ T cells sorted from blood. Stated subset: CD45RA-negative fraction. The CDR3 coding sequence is TGTGCCAGCAGTGAAGTAGTTTGGGGGAAATCCTACGAGCAGTACTTC. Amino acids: CASSEVVWGKSYEQYF.